The 17 T cell receptor beta chains presented below share a single source sample, sequenced in a study of T cells in Graves' hyperthyroidism and ophthalmopathy. The TCR beta CDR3 regions underwent amplification using RNA transcripts as the source. The HTBI primer set served for first-round RT-PCR of the TCR CDR3. TCRdb re-derived calls from the multiplex PCR reads in MiXCR, one entry per CDR3 protein. Among about 59,000 distinct CDR3 sequences listed, under 70% were seen once. The sample was blood. All receptors derive from a woman aged 55-75 years with Graves' ophthalmopathy.

At least ten counts were recorded for this clonotype. This chain links TRBV2 with TRBJ2-5, with a weak D call TRBD1 (6 bases). CDR3 size: 15 residues. Germline V gene data show CDR1 as SNHLY and CDR2 as FYNNEI. Trimming took off 5 bases at V and 4 bases at J, with 17 bases between the two ends. CDR3 sequence (DNA): TGTGCCAGCAGTCCCAACAGGGCTAGGGGAGAGACCCAGTACTTC. It yields the protein CASSPNRARGETQYF.

Remarks on this clonotype: At one end the junction does not follow the germline gene, possibly because of a read error. The V call is TRBV25-1, the J call TRBJ2-3; no firm D call. The length of the CDR3 is 16 residues. CDR1 MGHDK and CDR2 SYGVNS come from the germline V gene. The CDR3 DNA sequence: TGTACCAGCAGTGATTTAGGCCTAACCACCACAGATACACAGTATTTT. It codes for CTSSDLGLTTTDTQYF.

This sequence joins TRBV7-2 and TRBJ2-7, with 7 nucleotides matching TRBD2. Per germline, CDR1 SGHTA and CDR2 FQGNSA. The CDR3 extends over 14 amino acids. After removal of 0 bases from V and 6 bases from J, the junction contained 5 bases not matched to a gene. CDR3 residues: CASSLAGGPREQYF. The CDR3 bases are TGTGCCAGCAGCTTAGCGGGAGGGCCGCGCGAGCAGTACTTC.

The chain recombines TRBV7-9 with TRBJ2-2; 12 bases match TRBD2. Per germline, CDR1 SEHNR and CDR2 FQNEAQ (reference sequence). CDR3 length: 20 amino acids. V was clipped by 5 bases and J by 2 bases; unmatched bases: 15. The CDR3 region has the DNA TGTGCCAGCAGCGTCGGGACAGGGGCTAGCGGGGGGGCAAACACCGGGGAGCTGTTTTTT. Residues: CASSVGTGASGGANTGELFF.

V is TRBV19 and J is TRBJ1-2; D remains unclear. Germline CDR1 and CDR2: LNHDA and SQIVND (reference sequence). Trimming removed 4 bases at V and 3 bases at J, with 3 bases between. There are 11 residues in the CDR3. The CDR3 DNA reads as TGTGCCAGTAGTAGGGACTATGGCTACACCTTC. This gives the protein CASSRDYGYTF.

Concerning this clonotype itself: The junction differs from germline at one of its ends, possibly a read error. The chain couples TRBV7-3 to TRBJ2-1; D possibly corresponds to TRBD2 (6 bases). From germline, CDR1 is SGHTA and CDR2 FQGTGA. The CDR3 totals 17 residues. CDR3 protein: CAGSPYPAGRAGNEQFF. The CDR3 DNA is TGTGCCGGCAGCCCCTACCCTGCGGGGAGAGCTGGTAATGAGCAGTTCTTC.

As for this clonotype: Its ends do not fully match the called genes, so a read error is possible. The chain carries TRBV18 and TRBJ2-1; 11 positions match TRBD2. The CDR3 contains 15 residues. Germline CDR1 reads KGHSH; CDR2 reads LQKENI. The CDR3 DNA is TGTGCCAGCTCACCGGGACTAGCGGCCATTAATGGGCAGTTCTTC. This codes for CASSPGLAAINGQFF. Looking up the rest from reference TRBV18 and TRBJ2-1 gives the full variable domain: NAGVMQNPRHLVRRRGQEARLRCSPMKGHSHVYWYRQLPEEGLKFMVYLQKENIIDESGMPKERFSAEFPKEGPSILRIQQVVRGDSAAYFCASSPGLAAINGQFFGPGTRLTVL.

V is TRBV20-1 and J is TRBJ2-3; no definite D call. Germline V gives CDR1 DFQATT, CDR2 SNEGSKA (reference sequence). This CDR3 has 14 residues. Trimming took 1 base from V and 10 from J, leaving 18 bases between them. DNA for the CDR3: TGCAGTGCTAGAGGGGATCCCTCCACAGACGCGCAGTATTTT. Amino acids: CSARGDPSTDAQYF.

This clonotype came up many times. The V and J genes are TRBV7-2 and TRBJ2-7; D may be TRBD2 (6 bases). Trimming pared 2 bases from V and 4 bases from J, leaving 12 bases between. In germline, CDR1 is SGHTA, CDR2 FQGNSA. The CDR3 length is 14 residues. This chain's CDR3 is CASSLTRGVYEQYF. The CDR3 DNA is TGTGCCAGCAGCTTAACTCGCGGGGTATACGAGCAGTACTTC.

The chain joins TRBV10-3 to TRBJ1-5; no clear D. The V end lost 2 bases, the J end lost 4 bases, and 6 bases lay between the germline ends. There are 13 residues in the CDR3. Germline CDR1 ENHRY, CDR2 SYGVKD. This CDR3 is CAISERENQPQHF. Written as DNA, the CDR3 is TGTGCCATCAGTGAGAGGGAGAATCAGCCCCAGCATTTT.

The V gene is TRBV9, the J gene TRBJ2-2; 10 bases line up with TRBD2. Trimming at V came to 3 bases and at J to 10 bases, leaving 3 bases not matched to a gene. CDR1 SGDLS and CDR2 YYNGEE come from the germline V gene. The CDR3 runs to 13 residues. CDR3: CASSASGREELFF. CDR3 DNA: TGTGCCAGCAGCGCCAGCGGGAGGGAGGAGCTGTTTTTT.

This clonotype was observed once. The genes are TRBV20-1 and TRBJ2-7, with D maybe TRBD1 (5 bases). V lost 5 bases, J lost 4 bases, and 12 bases lay in between. The CDR3 covers 12 residues. The germline gives CDR1 DFQATT, CDR2 SNEGSKA (reference sequence). The CDR3 sequence: CSAYAREYEQYF. In DNA, the CDR3 is TGCAGTGCTTACGCCAGGGAATACGAGCAGTACTTC.

The chain joins TRBV6-9 to TRBJ1-1; D is uncertain. V lost 10 bases, J lost 4 bases, and 13 bases lay in between. Germline CDR1 MNHGY, CDR2 SVAAGI. CDR3 length: 12 residues. The CDR3 protein is CATRLAATEAFF. The DNA of the CDR3 is TGTGCCACCCGCTTAGCGGCCACTGAAGCTTTCTTT.

This clonotype was seen repeatedly, ten times or more. One end of the junction does not line up with germline, which may come from a read error. The chain uses TRBV7-3 and TRBJ2-5, with no clear D. Germline V gives CDR1 SGHTA, CDR2 FQGTGA. CDR3 length: 14 amino acids. The CDR3 loop is CASSLFAVQGTQYF. The CDR3, as DNA: TGTGCCAGCAGCTTATTCGCGGTCCAAGGGACCCAGTACTTC.

This clonotype was seen more than once but under ten times. A read error may explain this, as a much larger clone is one base away. The chain employs TRBV5-5 and TRBJ2-5; 9 nucleotides match TRBD1. Germline CDR1 SGHKS, CDR2 YYEKEE (reference sequence). The length of the CDR3 is 18 residues. V shed 4 bases, J shed 0 bases, and the junction held 13 bases outside the gene matches. The CDR3 DNA follows: TGTGCCAGCAGCCCTCGGGGGACAGGGAACAGTTACCAAGAGACCCAGTACTTC. It specifies CASSPRGTGNSYQETQYF.

Many counts were recorded for this clonotype. The chain links TRBV7-2 to TRBJ1-5, with D maybe TRBD1 (6 bases). This CDR3 has 14 residues. CDR1 is SGHTA and CDR2 is FQGNSA in the germline V gene. V was clipped by 5 bases and J by 4 bases, with 12 bases between them. CDR3 in amino acids: CASSPTGGNQPQHF. The CDR3 DNA reads TGTGCCAGCAGCCCGACAGGCGGAAATCAGCCCCAGCATTTT.

The chain joins TRBV4-3 to TRBJ1-4, with 10 bases that match TRBD1. The V gene's germline CDR1 is LGHNA and CDR2 YSLEER. V shed 3 bases and J 4 bases; nucleotides not matched to a gene: 11. The CDR3 is 18 residues long. For the CDR3, the DNA is TGCGCCAGCAGCCAGGGCAATCGACAGGGGGCGGATAATGAAAAACTGTTTTTT. This encodes CASSQGNRQGADNEKLFF.